The 24 T cell receptor beta chains in this list originate from one sample, sequenced in a study of T-cell memory formation after mild COVID-19. TCRdb re-derived calls from the 5' RACE reads in MiXCR, one entry per CDR3 protein. The sample lists fewer than 550,000 distinct CDR3 sequences, 15% to 25% occurring once. Sequencing input: PBMCs or a T cell subset sorted from them (not recorded which). The receptors were gathered from an adult woman who had mild COVID-19 (a few samples of this study predate the infection). Cell type and time point are not known.

The genes are TRBV4-3 and TRBJ2-3; 11 bases map to TRBD1. The CDR3 loop spans 16 amino acids. After removal of 3 bases from V and 4 bases from J, the junction contained 6 bases not matched to a gene. In germline, CDR1 is LGHNA, CDR2 YSLEER. In nucleotides, the CDR3 is TGCGCCAGCAGCCAGACGGGACAGGGGGTAGCAGATACGCAGTATTTT. Its translation: CASSQTGQGVADTQYF.

This clonotype has just a few counts. J is TRBJ1-1 and V is TRBV29-1, with a possible D match to TRBD1 (6 bases). This CDR3 has 15 amino acids. Trimming left V 6 bases short and J 1 base short, with 18 bases between. Looked up from germline, CDR1 is SQVTM and CDR2 is ANQGSEA. The CDR3 sequence: CSVPGTHLGNTEAFF. The CDR3 region has the DNA TGCAGCGTCCCGGGGACACACTTAGGGAACACTGAAGCTTTCTTT.

This clonotype has just a few counts. The V gene is TRBV6-6, the J gene TRBJ1-2, with D possibly TRBD1 on 6 matching bases. There are 14 residues in the CDR3. V was clipped by 7 bases and J by 8 bases, with 20 bases between them. Per the germline V gene, CDR1 is MNHNY and CDR2 is SVGAGI (reference sequence). The CDR3 loop reads CASTSGAGARGYTF. CDR3 nucleotides: TGTGCCAGCACCTCCGGGGCGGGGGCGCGAGGCTACACCTTC.

V gene TRBV5-6 combines with J gene TRBJ1-1; a weak D match, TRBD1 (6 bases). Trimming left V 2 bases short and J 4 bases short, with 21 bases between. CDR3 length equals 17 residues. Germline V gene sequence: CDR1 SGHDT, CDR2 YYEEEE. This CDR3 reads CASSLPGGTLMITEAFF. CDR3 nucleotides: TGTGCCAGCAGCTTACCTGGGGGCACCTTGATGATCACTGAAGCTTTCTTT.

Here the CDR3 reads CASSLDGYSYNEQFF. DNA for the CDR3: TGTGCCAGCAGCTTAGATGGGTACTCCTACAATGAGCAGTTCTTC. The chain recombines TRBV11-2 with TRBJ2-1; no clear D gene. In germline, CDR1 is SGHAT, CDR2 FQNNGV. V shed 0 bases and J shed 0 bases, with 6 bases lying between them. This CDR3 has 15 amino acids.

A few counts support this clonotype. The chain couples TRBV27 to TRBJ2-2, with TRBD2 identical over 9 bases. Germline V gene lookup returns CDR1 MNHEY and CDR2 SMNVEV (reference sequence). J lost 1 base, V lost 8 bases, and 2 bases had no gene match. The CDR3 totals 14 residues. The CDR3 protein is CASGGGENTGELFF. CDR3 in DNA: TGTGCCAGCGGCGGGGGGGAGAACACCGGGGAGCTGTTTTTT.

This sequence joins TRBV7-2 and TRBJ1-1; 9 bases align to TRBD1. V lost 1 base to trimming and J lost 0 bases; unmatched junction nucleotides: 3. From germline, CDR1 is SGHTA and CDR2 FQGNSA. The CDR3 has 16 amino acids. The CDR3 region has the DNA TGTGCCAGCAGCTTAGGGACAGGGGCTATGAACACTGAAGCTTTCTTT. Translated, it gives CASSLGTGAMNTEAFF. The full variable domain, completed using reference TRBV7-2 and TRBJ1-1, is GAGVSQSPSNKVTEKGKDVELRCDPISGHTALYWYRQSLGQGLEFLIYFQGNSAPDKSGLPSDRFSAERTGGSVSTLTIQRTQQEDSAVYLCASSLGTGAMNTEAFFGQGTRLTVV.

CDR3 sequence (DNA): TGTGCCAGCAGCGTGTCCGGGGTCGCCCTCGAGCCCCAGCATTTT. Its translation is CASSVSGVALEPQHF. The rearrangement uses TRBV9 and TRBJ1-5; D gene ambiguous. Germline loops: CDR1 SGDLS, CDR2 YYNGEE. CDR3 length: 15 amino acids. The V end was cut by 2 bases, the J end by 8 bases, with 17 bases between.

This clonotype was counted ten times or more. CDR3 sequence: CASSRGGGQETQYF. The CDR3 DNA follows: TGTGCCAGCAGCCGAGGAGGGGGTCAAGAGACCCAGTACTTC. The rearrangement uses TRBV7-2 and TRBJ2-5; D may match TRBD1 or TRBD2 (6 bases each). CDR3 length equals 14 residues. V shed 5 bases and J shed 2 bases, with 12 bases lying between them. Germline values: CDR1 SGHTA, CDR2 FQGNSA.

The J gene is TRBJ2-7, the V gene TRBV6-2 or TRBV6-3, with D unresolved. This CDR3 region has 12 residues. Trimming cost V 5 bases and J 3 bases, with 8 bases left between them. In germline, CDR1 is MNHEY, CDR2 SVGEGT. The CDR3 spells CASSHTLYEQYF. The CDR3 DNA is TGTGCCAGCAGTCATACCCTCTACGAGCAGTACTTC.

The chain uses TRBV29-1 and TRBJ2-5; the D gene is possibly TRBD2 (5 bases). Germline CDR1 SQVTM, CDR2 ANQGSEA. Between the trimmed V and J ends, which lost 4 bases and 5 bases, there was a span of 20 bases. The CDR3 is 15 amino acids. CDR3 nucleotides: TGCAGCGTTGTCCGGTATACAGCGGCGTCTGAGACCCAGTACTTC. This sequence encodes CSVVRYTAASETQYF.

The CDR3: CASSSPLAGAEAFF. Here the CDR3 DNA reads TGTGCCAGCAGCAGCCCTCTAGCCGGGGCCGAAGCTTTCTTT. The chain uses TRBV7-8 and TRBJ1-1; possible D gene TRBD1, 5 bases. Trimming pared 5 bases from V and 8 bases from J, leaving 18 bases between. This CDR3 is built from 14 residues. CDR1 and CDR2 (germline): SGHVS, FQNEAQ.

The rearrangement uses TRBV7-6 and TRBJ1-2; D may be TRBD1 (5 bases). V lost 5 bases and J lost 7, with 14 bases in between. CDR3 length: 13 amino acids. CDR1 and CDR2 (germline): SGHVS, FNYEAQ. The CDR3 loop is CASSHGHGAGYTF. CDR3 nucleotide sequence: TGTGCCAGCAGCCACGGACACGGGGCTGGCTACACCTTC.

The J gene is TRBJ2-7, the V gene TRBV18; no clear D gene. The V end was cut by 6 bases, the J end by 0 bases, with 12 bases between. The CDR3 has 14 residues. The germline V gene encodes CDR1 KGHSH and CDR2 LQKENI. The chain's CDR3 is CASSSKDSSYEQYF. In DNA form, the CDR3 reads TGTGCCAGCTCCTCCAAAGATAGCTCCTACGAGCAGTACTTC.

This clonotype was recorded a few times. This sequence joins TRBV18 and TRBJ1-1; D uncertain. Germline V gene sequence: CDR1 KGHSH, CDR2 LQKENI. With 3 bases removed from V and 0 bases from J, the gap between germline ends came to 11 bases. The length of the CDR3 is 15 residues. The CDR3 sequence is CASSPVGAMNTEAFF. CDR3 in DNA: TGTGCCAGCTCACCGGTGGGAGCGATGAACACTGAAGCTTTCTTT.

J is TRBJ2-7 and V is TRBV6-2 or TRBV6-3, with D unclear. The germline V and J ends were trimmed by 5 bases and 3 bases, with 8 bases remaining between them. CDR1 MNHEY and CDR2 SVGEGT come from the germline V gene. This CDR3 spans 12 amino acids. CDR3 sequence (DNA): TGTGCCAGCAGTCTGGGAAACTACGAGCAGTACTTC. It specifies CASSLGNYEQYF.

By proportion, this clonotype is medium-sized. This chain uses TRBV20-1 with TRBJ2-7; possible D gene TRBD1, 6 bases. V lost 4 bases, J lost 4 bases, and 20 bases lay in between. The CDR3 is 15 residues long. Germline-derived CDR1 and CDR2 are DFQATT and SNEGSKA (reference sequence). CDR3 amino acids: CSATPGALQGYEQYF. CDR3 nucleotide sequence: TGCAGTGCTACCCCCGGGGCCCTTCAGGGGTACGAGCAGTACTTC.

This clonotype was seen a handful of times. V usage is TRBV4-1 and J usage is TRBJ1-5; no firm D call. Germline CDR1 MGHRA, CDR2 YSYEKL. The CDR3 consists of 13 residues. Trimming took off 0 bases at V and 9 bases at J, with 9 bases between the two ends. The CDR3 DNA follows: TGCGCCAGCAGCCAAGACCGTACGGGGCCCCAGCATTTT. This sequence encodes CASSQDRTGPQHF.

This clonotype has only a few counts. The chain combines TRBV12-3 or TRBV12-4 with TRBJ2-1; 8 bases are shared with TRBD1. With 5 bases clipped from V and 6 bases from J, the junction kept 9 bases outside the gene matches. The CDR3 consists of 15 residues. The CDR3 loop is CASSKETGEFNEQFF. The CDR3 DNA is TGTGCCAGCAGTAAGGAGACAGGGGAGTTCAATGAGCAGTTCTTC.

The V and J genes are TRBV24-1 and TRBJ2-3; 7 nucleotides align to TRBD1. This CDR3 has 17 amino acids. Germline trimming cut 4 bases from V and 2 bases from J; bases unmatched to any gene: 11. In germline, CDR1 is KGHDR, CDR2 SFDVKD. The CDR3 DNA reads as TGTGCCACCAGTGACCAGAGGACAGGTTTTTCCACAGATACGCAGTATTTT. This codes for CATSDQRTGFSTDTQYF.

V is TRBV6-6 and J is TRBJ1-5; the D is unclear. The germline gives CDR1 MNHNY, CDR2 SVGAGI (reference sequence). This CDR3 has 14 residues. Trimming removed 0 bases from V and 0 bases from J, with 3 bases in between. The CDR3 is CASSYSVSNQPQHF. The CDR3 coding sequence is TGTGCCAGCAGTTACTCAGTTAGCAATCAGCCCCAGCATTTT.

The rearrangement links TRBV7-3 to TRBJ2-7; 7 bases match TRBD1. CDR3 length: 18 residues. Germline trimming cut 3 bases from V and 2 bases from J; bases unmatched to any gene: 16. CDR1 and CDR2 from the germline V gene are SGHTA and FQGTGA. CDR3 nucleotide sequence: TGTGCCAGCAGCTTCGACAGGGATTCCGGGAAGAGCCCCTACGAGCAGTACTTC. Residues: CASSFDRDSGKSPYEQYF.

CDR3 protein: CASSYGGPFTEAFF. In nucleotides, the CDR3 is TGTGCCAGCAGCTACGGGGGGCCCTTCACTGAAGCTTTCTTT. This chain joins TRBV7-8 and TRBJ1-1; possibly TRBD1 for D (6 bases). This CDR3 is 14 amino acids long. V was trimmed by 4 bases and J by 4 bases, leaving 13 bases between them. Germline V gene lookup returns CDR1 SGHVS and CDR2 FQNEAQ.

The chain is built from TRBV3-1 and TRBJ1-6, with a possible D match to TRBD1 (5 bases). Germline V gene sequence: CDR1 LGHDT, CDR2 YNNKEL (reference sequence). V shed 4 bases and J shed 7 bases, with 17 bases lying between them. This CDR3 is 16 amino acids long. CDR3 sequence (DNA): TGTGCCAGCAGCCTCGGGGCCCAAGGGCGGAATTCACCCCTCCACTTT. Its translation is CASSLGAQGRNSPLHF.